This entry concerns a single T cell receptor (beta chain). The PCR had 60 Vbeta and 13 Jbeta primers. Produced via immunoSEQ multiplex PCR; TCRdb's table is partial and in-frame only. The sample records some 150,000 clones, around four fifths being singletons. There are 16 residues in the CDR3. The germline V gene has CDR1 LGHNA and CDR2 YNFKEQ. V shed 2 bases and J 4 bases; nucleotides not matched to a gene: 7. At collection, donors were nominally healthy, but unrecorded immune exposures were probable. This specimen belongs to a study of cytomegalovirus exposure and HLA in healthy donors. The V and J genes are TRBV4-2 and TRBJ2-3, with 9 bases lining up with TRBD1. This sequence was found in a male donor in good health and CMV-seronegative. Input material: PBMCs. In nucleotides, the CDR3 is TGTGCCAGCAGCCAATGGACAGGGGTTGTGGCAGATACGCAGTATTTT. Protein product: CASSQWTGVVADTQYF.